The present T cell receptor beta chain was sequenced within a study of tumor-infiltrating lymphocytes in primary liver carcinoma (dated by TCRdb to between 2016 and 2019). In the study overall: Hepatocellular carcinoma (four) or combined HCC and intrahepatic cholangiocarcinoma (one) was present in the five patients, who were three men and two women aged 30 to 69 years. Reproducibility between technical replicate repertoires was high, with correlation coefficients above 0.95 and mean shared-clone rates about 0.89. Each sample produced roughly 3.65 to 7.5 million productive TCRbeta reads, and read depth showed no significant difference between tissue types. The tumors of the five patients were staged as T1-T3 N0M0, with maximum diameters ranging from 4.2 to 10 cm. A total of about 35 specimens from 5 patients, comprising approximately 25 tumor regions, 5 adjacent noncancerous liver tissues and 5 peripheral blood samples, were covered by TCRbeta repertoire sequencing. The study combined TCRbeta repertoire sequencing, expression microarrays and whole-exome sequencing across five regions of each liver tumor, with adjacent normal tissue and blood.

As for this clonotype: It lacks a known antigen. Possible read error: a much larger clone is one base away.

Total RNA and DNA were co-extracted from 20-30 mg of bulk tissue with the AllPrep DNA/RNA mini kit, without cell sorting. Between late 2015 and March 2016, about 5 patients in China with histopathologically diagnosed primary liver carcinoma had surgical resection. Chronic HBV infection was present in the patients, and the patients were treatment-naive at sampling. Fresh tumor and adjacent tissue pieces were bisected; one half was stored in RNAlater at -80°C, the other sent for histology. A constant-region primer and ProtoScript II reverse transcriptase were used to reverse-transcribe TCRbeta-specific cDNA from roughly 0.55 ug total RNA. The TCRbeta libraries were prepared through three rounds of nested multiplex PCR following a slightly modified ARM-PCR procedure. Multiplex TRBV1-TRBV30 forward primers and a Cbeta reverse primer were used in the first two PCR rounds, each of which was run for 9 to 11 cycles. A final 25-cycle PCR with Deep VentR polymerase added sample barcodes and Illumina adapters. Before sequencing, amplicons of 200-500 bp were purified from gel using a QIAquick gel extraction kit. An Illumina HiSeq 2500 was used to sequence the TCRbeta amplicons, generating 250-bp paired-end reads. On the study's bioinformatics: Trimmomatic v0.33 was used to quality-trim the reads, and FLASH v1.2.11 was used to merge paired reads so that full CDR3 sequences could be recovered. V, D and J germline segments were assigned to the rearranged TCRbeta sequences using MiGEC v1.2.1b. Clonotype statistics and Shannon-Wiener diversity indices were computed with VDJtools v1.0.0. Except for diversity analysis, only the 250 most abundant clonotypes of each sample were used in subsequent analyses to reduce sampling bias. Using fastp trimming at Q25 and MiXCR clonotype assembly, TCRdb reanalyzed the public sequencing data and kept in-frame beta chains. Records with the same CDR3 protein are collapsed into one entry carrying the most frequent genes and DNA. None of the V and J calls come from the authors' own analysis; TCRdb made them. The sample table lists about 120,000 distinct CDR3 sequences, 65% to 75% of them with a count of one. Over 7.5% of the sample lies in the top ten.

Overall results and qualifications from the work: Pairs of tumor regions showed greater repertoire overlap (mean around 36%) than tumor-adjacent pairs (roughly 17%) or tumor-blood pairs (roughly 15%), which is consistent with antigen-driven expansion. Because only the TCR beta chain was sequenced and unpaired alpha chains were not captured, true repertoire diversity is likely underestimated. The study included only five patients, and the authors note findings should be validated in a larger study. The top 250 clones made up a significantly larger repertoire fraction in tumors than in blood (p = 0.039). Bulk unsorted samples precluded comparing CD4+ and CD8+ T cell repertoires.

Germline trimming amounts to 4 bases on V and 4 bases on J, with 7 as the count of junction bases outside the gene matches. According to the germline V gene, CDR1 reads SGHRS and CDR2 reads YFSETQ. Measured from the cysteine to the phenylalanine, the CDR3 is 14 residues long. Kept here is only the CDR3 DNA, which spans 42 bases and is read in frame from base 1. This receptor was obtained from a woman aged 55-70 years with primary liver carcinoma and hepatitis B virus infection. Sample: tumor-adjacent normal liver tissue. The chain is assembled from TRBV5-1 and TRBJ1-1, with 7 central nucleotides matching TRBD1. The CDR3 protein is CASSNSTGITEAFF. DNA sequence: TGCGCCAGCAGCAACTCGACAGGGATCACTGAAGCTTTCTTT.